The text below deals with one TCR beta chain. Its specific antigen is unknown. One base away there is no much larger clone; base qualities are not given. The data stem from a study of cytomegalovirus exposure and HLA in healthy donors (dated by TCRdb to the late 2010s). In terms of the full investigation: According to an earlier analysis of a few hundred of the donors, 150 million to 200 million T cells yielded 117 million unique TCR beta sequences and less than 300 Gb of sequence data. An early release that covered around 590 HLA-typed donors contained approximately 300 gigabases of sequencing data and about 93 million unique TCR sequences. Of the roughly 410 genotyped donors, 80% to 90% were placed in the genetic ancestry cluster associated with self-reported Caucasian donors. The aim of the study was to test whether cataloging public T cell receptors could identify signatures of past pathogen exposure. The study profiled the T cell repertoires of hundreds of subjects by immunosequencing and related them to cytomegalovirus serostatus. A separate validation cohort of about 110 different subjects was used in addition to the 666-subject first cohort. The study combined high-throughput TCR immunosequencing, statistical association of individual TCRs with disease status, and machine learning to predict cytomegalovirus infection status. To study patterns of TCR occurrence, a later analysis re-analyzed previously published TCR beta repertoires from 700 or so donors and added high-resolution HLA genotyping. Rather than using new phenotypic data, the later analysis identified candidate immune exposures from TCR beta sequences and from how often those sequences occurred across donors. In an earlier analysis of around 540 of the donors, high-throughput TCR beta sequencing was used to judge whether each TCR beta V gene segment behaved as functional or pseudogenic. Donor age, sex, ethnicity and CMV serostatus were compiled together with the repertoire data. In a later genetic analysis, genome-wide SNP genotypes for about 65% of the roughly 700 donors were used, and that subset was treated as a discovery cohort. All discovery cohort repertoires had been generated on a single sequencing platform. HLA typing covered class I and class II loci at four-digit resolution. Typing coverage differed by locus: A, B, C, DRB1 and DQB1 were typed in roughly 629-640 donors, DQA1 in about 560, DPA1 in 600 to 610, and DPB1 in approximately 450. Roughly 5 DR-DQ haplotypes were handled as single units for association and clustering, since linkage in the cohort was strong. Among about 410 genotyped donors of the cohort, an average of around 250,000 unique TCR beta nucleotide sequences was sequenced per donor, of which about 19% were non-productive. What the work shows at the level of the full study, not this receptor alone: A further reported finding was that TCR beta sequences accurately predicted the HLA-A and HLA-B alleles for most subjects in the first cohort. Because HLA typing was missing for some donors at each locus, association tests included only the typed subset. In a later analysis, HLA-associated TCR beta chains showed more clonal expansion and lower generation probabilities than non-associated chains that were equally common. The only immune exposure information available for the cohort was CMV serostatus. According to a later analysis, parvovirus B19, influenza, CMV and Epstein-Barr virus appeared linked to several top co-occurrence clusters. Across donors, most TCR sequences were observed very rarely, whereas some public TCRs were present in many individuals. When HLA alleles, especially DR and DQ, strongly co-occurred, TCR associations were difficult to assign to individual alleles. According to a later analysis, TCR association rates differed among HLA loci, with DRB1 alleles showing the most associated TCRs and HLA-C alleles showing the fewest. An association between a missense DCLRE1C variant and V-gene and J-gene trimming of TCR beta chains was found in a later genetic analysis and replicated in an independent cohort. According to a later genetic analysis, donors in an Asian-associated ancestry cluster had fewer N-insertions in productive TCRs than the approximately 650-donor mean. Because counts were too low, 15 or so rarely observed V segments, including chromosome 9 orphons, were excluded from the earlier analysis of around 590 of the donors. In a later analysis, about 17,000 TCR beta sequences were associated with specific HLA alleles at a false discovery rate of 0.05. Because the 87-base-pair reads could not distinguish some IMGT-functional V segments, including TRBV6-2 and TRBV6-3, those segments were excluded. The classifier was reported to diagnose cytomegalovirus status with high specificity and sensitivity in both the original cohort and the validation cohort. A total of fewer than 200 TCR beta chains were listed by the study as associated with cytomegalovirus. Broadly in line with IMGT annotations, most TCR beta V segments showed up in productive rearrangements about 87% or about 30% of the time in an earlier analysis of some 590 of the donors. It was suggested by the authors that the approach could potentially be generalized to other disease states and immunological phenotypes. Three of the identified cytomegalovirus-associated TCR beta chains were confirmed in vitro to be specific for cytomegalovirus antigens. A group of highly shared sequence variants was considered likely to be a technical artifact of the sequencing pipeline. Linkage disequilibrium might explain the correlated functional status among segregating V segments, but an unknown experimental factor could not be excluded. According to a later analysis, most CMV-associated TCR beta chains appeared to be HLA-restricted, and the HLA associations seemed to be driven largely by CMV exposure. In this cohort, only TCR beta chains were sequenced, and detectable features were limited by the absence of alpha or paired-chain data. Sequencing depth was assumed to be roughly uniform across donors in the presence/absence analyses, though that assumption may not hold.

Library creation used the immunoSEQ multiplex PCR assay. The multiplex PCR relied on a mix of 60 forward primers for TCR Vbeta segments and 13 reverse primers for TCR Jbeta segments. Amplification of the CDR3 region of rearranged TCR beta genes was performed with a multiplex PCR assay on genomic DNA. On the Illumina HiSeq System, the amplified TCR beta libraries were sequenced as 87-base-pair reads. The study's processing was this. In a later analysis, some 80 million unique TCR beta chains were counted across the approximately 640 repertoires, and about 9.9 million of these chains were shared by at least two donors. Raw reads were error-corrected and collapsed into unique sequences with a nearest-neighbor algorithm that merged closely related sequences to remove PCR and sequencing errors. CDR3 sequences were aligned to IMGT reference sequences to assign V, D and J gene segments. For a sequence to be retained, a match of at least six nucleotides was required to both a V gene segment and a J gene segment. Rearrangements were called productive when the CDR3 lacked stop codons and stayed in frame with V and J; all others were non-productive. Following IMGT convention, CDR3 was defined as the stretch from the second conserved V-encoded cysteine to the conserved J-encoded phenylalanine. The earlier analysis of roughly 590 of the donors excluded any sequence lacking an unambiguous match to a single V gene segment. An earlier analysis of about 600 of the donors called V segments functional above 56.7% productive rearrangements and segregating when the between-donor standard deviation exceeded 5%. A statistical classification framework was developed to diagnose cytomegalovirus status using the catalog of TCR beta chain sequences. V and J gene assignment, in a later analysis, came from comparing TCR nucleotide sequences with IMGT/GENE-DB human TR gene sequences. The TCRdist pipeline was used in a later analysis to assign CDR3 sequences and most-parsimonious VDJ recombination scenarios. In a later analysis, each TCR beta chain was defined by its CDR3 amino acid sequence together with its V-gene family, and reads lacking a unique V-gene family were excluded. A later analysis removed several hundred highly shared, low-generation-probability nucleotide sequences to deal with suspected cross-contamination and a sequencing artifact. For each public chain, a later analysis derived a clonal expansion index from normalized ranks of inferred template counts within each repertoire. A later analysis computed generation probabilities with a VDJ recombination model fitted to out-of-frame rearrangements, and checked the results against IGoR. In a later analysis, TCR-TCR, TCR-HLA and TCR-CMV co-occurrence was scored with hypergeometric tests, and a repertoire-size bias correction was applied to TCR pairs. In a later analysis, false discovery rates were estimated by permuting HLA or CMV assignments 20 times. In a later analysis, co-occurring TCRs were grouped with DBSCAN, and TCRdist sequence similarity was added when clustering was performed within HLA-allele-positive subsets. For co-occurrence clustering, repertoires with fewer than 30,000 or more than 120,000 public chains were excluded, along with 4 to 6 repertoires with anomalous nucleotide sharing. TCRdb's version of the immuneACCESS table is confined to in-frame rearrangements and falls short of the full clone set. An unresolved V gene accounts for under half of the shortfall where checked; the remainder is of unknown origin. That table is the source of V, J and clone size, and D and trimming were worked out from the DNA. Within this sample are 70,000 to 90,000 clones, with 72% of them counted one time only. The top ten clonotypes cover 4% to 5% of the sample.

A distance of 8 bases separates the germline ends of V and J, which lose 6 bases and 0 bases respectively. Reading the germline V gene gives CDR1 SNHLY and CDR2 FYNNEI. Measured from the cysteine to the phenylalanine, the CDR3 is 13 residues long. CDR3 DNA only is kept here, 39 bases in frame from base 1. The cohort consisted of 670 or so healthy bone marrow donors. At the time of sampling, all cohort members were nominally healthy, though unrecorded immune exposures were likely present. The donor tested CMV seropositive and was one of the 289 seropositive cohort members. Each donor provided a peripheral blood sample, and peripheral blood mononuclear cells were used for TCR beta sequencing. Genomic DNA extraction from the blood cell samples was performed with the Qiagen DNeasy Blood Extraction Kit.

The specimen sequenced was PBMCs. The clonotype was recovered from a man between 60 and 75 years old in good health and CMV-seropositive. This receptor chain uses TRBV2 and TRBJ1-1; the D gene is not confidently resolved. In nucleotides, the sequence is TGTGCCAGCAGGGAGACCATGAACACTGAAGCTTTCTTT. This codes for CASRETMNTEAFF.